This TCR beta chain is drawn from a study of molecular identifiers for immune sequencing clone quantification. General observations from the study: Clones that had above 20 RNA copies took up over 98% of effector molecules but under 1% in naive cells.

Previously published methods and listed TCR primers were used for the bulk TCR libraries. TCRdb processed the PCR reads anew with MiXCR; each CDR3 protein has one entry. The sample yields over 600,000 distinct CDR3 sequences, approximately 20% seen once. Trimming left V 1 base short and J 2 bases short, with 7 bases between. Germline V gene lookup returns CDR1 SGHDT and CDR2 YYEEEE. The CDR3 contains 13 residues. Many counts were recorded for this clonotype. Its antigen is as yet unknown. The sequenced sample consisted of naive CD8+ T cells from blood, with Jurkat cell RNA spiked in. Subset denoted: FACS-sorted CD8+CD4-CCR7+CD45RA+ naive T cells. The V gene is TRBV5-6, the J gene TRBJ2-7; no clear D. The TCR comes from a human donor in good health. Some libraries in this study had Jurkat cell RNA spiked in. Written as DNA, the CDR3 is TGTGCCAGCAGCTTGACCATGCCCTACGAGCAGTACTTC. As protein: CASSLTMPYEQYF.